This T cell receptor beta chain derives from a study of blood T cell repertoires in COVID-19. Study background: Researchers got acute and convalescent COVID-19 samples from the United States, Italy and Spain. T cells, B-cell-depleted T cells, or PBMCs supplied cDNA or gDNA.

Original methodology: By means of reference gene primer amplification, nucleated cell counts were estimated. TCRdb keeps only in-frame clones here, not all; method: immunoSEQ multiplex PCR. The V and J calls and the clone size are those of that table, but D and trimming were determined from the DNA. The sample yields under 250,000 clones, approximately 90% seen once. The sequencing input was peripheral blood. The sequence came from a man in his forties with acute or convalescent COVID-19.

In DNA form, the CDR3 reads TGTGCCAGCAGTGAGGAAGCGGGCGGAACTAAAGAGACCCAGTACTTC. Translated: CASSEEAGGTKETQYF. The rearrangement links TRBV2 to TRBJ2-5; perhaps TRBD2 as D (6 bases). This CDR3 is 16 amino acids long. The germline V and J ends were trimmed by 3 bases and 3 bases, with 17 bases remaining between them. Germline CDR1 is SNHLY and CDR2 is FYNNEI. Filled out from reference TRBV2 and TRBJ2-5, the complete variable domain reads EPEVTQTPSHQVTQMGQEVILRCVPISNHLYFYWYRQILGQKVEFLVSFYNNEISEKSEIFDDQFSVERPDGSNFTLKIRSTKLEDSAMYFCASSEEAGGTKETQYFGPGTRLLVL.